The sequence of this T cell receptor (beta chain) was determined in a study of control samples from healthy donors and cancer patients. Only in-frame clones appear in the TCRdb table, and some are missing; sequencing was by immunoSEQ multiplex PCR. The sample shows more than 150,000 clones, over 90% of them seen only once. This clone occurred once. The CDR3 runs 15 residues. V was pared by 4 bases and J by 3 bases, with 12 bases between. The germline CDR1 and CDR2 sequences are MGHRA and YSYEKL. V gene TRBV4-1 combines with J gene TRBJ1-4, with D unresolved. Input material: blood. The origin of this receptor is a man in his forties or fifties in good health. CDR3 DNA: TGCGCCAGCAGCCCCTCAGCCAGCTCTAATGAAAAACTGTTTTTT. Its protein is CASSPSASSNEKLFF.